This TCR beta chain was profiled in a study of T cells in Graves' hyperthyroidism and ophthalmopathy. Many counts were recorded for this clonotype. Its antigen is as yet unknown. Points from the study as a whole: Ophthalmopathy got predicted by the model a median about 6.7 months before its onset. Expanded thyroid clonotypes (above 0.001) were mostly also found in blood.

The V end was cut by 5 bases, the J end by 5 bases, with 19 bases between. Germline lookup yields CDR1 SGHTA and CDR2 FQGNSA. The CDR3 covers 15 residues. Amplification of TCR beta CDR3 regions used RNA as the template. The HTBI primer set drove a first-round RT-PCR of the TCR CDR3. TCRdb re-derived calls from the multiplex PCR reads in MiXCR, one entry per CDR3 protein. The table lists about 570,000 distinct CDR3 sequences, more than 45% of them singletons. For the diagnoses, clinical symptoms, serum thyroxine and TRAb, thyroid ultrasound and orbital computed tomography were used. The sequencing sample was made of peripheral blood or thyroid tissue (not recorded which). This chain joins TRBV7-2 and TRBJ2-7, with a possible D match to TRBD2 (6 bases). The sequence was collected from an adult woman with Graves' disease, either hyperthyroidism or ophthalmopathy (not recorded which). The CDR3 is CASSQGGAGSNEQYF. The CDR3, as DNA: TGTGCCAGCAGCCAAGGCGGGGCGGGCTCTAACGAGCAGTACTTC.